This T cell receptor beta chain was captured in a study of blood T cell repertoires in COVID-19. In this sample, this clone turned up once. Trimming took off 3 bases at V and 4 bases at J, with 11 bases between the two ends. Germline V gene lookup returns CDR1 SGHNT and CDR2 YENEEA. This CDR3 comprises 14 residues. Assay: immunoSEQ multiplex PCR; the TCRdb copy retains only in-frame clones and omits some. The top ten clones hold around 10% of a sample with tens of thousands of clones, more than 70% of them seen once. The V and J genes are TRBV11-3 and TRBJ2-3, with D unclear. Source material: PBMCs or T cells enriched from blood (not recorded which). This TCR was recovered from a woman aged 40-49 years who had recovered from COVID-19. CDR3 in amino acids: CASSFGLRPDTQYF. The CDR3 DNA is TGTGCCAGCAGCTTTGGTCTGAGGCCAGATACGCAGTATTTT.